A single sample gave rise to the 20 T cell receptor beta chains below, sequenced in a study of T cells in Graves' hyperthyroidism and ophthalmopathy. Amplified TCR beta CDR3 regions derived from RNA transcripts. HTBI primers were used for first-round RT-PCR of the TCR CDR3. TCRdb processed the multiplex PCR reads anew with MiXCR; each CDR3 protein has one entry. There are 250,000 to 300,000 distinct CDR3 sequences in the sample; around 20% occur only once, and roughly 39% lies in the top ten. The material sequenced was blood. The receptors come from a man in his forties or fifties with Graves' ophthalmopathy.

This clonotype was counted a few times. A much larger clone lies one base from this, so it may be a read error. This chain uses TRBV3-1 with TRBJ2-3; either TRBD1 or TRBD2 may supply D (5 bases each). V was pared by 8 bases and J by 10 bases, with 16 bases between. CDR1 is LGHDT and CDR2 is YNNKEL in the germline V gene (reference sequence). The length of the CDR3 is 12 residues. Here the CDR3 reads CASGTDDNPQYF. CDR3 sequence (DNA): TGTGCCAGCGGGACGGACGATAACCCGCAGTATTTT.

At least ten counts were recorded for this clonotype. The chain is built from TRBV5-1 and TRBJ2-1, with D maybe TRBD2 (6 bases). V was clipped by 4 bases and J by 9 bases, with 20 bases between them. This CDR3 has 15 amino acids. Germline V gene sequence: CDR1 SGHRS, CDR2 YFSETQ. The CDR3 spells CASSLGGRRATEQFF. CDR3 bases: TGCGCCAGCAGCCTCGGAGGCCGGAGGGCCACTGAGCAGTTCTTC.

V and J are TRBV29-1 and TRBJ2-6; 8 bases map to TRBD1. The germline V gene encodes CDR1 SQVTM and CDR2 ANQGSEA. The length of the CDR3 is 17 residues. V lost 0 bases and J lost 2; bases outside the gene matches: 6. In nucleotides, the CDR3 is TGCAGCGTTGAAGATTACAGGGGGAATACTGGGGCCAACGTCCTGACTTTC. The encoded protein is CSVEDYRGNTGANVLTF.

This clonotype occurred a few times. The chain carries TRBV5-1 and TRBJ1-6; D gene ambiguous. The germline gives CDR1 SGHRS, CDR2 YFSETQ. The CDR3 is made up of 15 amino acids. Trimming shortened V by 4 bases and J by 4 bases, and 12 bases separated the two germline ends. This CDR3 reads CASSAGRAYNSPLHF. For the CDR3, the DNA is TGCGCCAGCAGCGCTGGACGGGCTTATAATTCACCCCTCCACTTT.

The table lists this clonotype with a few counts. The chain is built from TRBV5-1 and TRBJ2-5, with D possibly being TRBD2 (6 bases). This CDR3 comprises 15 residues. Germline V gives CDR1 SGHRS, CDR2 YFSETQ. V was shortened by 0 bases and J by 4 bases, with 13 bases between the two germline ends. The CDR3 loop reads CASSLAGRGLETQYF. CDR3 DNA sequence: TGCGCCAGCAGCTTGGCCGGGAGAGGGCTAGAGACCCAGTACTTC.

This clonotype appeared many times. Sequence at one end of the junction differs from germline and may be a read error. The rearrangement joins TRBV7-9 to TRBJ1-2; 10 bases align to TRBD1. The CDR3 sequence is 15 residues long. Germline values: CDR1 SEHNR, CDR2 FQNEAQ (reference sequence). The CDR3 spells CASNLVGQGNYGYTF. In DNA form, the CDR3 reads TGTGCCAGCAACTTAGTGGGACAGGGGAACTATGGCTACACCTTC.

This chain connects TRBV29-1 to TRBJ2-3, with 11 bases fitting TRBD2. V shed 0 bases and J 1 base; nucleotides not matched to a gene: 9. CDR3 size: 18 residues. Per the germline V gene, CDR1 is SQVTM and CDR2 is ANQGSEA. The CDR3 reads CSVEEVAGGPFGTDTQYF. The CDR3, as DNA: TGCAGCGTTGAAGAGGTAGCGGGAGGGCCGTTTGGCACAGATACGCAGTATTTT.

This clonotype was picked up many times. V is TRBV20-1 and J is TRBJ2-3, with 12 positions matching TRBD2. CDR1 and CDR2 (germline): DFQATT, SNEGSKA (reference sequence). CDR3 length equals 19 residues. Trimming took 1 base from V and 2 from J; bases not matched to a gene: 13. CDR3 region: CSARVALTSGRGSTDTQYF. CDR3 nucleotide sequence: TGCAGTGCTAGAGTGGCATTGACTAGCGGGAGAGGTTCCACAGATACGCAGTATTTT.

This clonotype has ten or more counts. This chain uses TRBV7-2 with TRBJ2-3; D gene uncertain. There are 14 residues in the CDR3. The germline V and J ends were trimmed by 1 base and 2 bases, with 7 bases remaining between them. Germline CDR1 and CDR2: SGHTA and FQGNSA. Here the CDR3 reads CASSLGLSTDTQYF. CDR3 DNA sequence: TGTGCCAGCAGCTTAGGGCTGTCCACAGATACGCAGTATTTT.

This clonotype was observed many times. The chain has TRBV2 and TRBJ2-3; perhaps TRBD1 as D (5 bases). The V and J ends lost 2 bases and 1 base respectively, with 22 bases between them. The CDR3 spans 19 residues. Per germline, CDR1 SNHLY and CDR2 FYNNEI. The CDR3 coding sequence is TGTGCCAGCAGTGAAAGGGCCAAGGGGCAAGGGTGGGGCACAGATACGCAGTATTTT. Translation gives CASSERAKGQGWGTDTQYF.

CDR3 nucleotides: TGTGCCAGCAGCGGCGACAGGGGCTATGGCTACACCTTC. It codes for CASSGDRGYGYTF. The rearrangement joins TRBV5-6 to TRBJ1-2, with 8 bases fitting TRBD1. This CDR3 has 13 residues. Per the germline V gene, CDR1 is SGHDT and CDR2 is YYEEEE. The trim removed 4 bases at V and 4 bases at J, leaving 3 bases unmatched.

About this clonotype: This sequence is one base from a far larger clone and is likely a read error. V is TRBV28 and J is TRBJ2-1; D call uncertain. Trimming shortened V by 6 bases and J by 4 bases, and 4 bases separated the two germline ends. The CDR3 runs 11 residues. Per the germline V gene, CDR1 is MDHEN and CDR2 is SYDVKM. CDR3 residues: CASSMYNEQFF. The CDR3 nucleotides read TGTGCCAGCAGCATGTACAATGAGCAGTTCTTC. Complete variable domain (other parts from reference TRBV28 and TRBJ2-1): DVKVTQSSRYLVKRTGEKVFLECVQDMDHENMFWYRQDPGLGLRLIYFSYDVKMKEKGDIPEGYSVSREKKERFSLILESASTNQTSMYLCASSMYNEQFFGPGTRLTVL.

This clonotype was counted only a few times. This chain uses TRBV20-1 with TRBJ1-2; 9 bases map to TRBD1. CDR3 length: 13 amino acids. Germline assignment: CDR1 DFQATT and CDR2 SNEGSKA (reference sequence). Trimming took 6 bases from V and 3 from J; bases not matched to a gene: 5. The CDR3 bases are TGCAGTGCCAGGGACAGGGCCCACTATGGCTACACCTTC. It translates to CSARDRAHYGYTF.

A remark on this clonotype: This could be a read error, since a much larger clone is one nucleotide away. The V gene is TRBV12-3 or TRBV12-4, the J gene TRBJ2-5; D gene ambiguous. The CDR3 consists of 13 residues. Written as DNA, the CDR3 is TGTACCAGCAGCCTCGGGTCGCGGGAGACCCAGTACTTC. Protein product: CTSSLGSRETQYF.

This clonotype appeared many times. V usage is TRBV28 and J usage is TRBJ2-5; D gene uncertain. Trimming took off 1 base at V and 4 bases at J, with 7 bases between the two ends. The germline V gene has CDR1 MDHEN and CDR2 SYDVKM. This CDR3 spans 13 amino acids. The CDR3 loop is CASSLSGRETQYF. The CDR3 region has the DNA TGTGCCAGCAGTTTATCCGGTAGAGAGACCCAGTACTTC. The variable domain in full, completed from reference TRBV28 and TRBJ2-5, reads DVKVTQSSRYLVKRTGEKVFLECVQDMDHENMFWYRQDPGLGLRLIYFSYDVKMKEKGDIPEGYSVSREKKERFSLILESASTNQTSMYLCASSLSGRETQYFGPGTRLLVL.

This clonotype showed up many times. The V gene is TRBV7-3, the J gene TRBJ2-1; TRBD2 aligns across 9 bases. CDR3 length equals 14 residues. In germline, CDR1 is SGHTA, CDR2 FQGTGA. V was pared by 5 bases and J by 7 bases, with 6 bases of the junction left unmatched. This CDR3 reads CASSLTSGPNEQFF. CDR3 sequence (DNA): TGTGCCAGCAGCCTGACTAGCGGACCAAATGAGCAGTTCTTC.

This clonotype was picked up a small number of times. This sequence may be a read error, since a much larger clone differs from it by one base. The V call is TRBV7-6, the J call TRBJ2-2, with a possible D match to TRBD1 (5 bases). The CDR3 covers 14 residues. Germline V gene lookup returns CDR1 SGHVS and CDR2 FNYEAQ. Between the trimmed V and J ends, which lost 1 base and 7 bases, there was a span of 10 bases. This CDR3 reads CASSLGQRYGELFF. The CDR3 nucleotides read TGTGCCAGCAGCTTAGGACAGAGGTACGGGGAGCTGTTTTTT.

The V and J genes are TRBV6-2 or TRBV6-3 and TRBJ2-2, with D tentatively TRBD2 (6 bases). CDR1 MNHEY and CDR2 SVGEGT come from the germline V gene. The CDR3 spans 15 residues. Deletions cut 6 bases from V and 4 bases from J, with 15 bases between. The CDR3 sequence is CASRKTRGTTGELFF. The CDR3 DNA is TGTGCCAGCAGAAAGACCCGCGGGACCACCGGGGAGCTGTTTTTT.

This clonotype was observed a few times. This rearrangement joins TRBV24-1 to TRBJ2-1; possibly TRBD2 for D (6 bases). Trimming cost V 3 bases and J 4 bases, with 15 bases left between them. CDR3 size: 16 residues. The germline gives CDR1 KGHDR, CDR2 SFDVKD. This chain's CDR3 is CATSDPGGTLYNEQFF. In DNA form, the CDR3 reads TGTGCCACCAGTGATCCCGGGGGAACCCTTTACAATGAGCAGTTCTTC.

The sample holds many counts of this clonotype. The CDR3 reads CATRTSGSQEQFF. The CDR3, as DNA: TGTGCCACCCGGACTAGCGGGAGTCAGGAGCAGTTCTTC. This chain links TRBV12-3 or TRBV12-4 with TRBJ2-1; 13 bases are a match to TRBD2. This CDR3 has 13 residues. The V gene end was trimmed by 10 bases and the J gene end by 10 bases; junction bases not matched to a gene: 7.